This T cell receptor (beta chain) was identified in a study of blood T cells in healthy people across ages. Using a J-beta primer mix together with a sample-barcoded 5' primer, a second PCR was run for roughly 7 to 11 cycles. MiXCR was run by TCRdb on the 5' RACE reads, yielding one entry per CDR3 protein. The sample lists hundreds of thousands of distinct CDR3 sequences, approximately 44% seen once, with roughly 19% in the top ten. The J segment lost 2 bases and the V segment lost 1 base, leaving 6 bases of the junction unmatched. This CDR3 is built from 16 residues. The specimen was blood. This clonotype originated in a man between 60 and 70 years old in good health. The chain uses TRBV12-3 or TRBV12-4 and TRBJ2-3; 7 bases match TRBD2. Here the CDR3 DNA reads TGTGCCAGCAGTTTAGGGGCCCTAGCGGCCACAGATACGCAGTATTTT. It specifies CASSLGALAATDTQYF.